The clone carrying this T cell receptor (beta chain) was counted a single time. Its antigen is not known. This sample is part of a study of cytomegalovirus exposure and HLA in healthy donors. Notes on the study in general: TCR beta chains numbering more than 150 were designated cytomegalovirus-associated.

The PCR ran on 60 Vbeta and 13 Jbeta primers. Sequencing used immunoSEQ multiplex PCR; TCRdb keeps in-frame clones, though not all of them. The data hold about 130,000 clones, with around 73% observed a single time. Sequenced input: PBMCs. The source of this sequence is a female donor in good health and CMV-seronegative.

This CDR3 reads CASSLEASSYNEQFF. The CDR3 DNA reads TGTGCCAGCAGCTTGGAAGCTAGCTCCTACAATGAGCAGTTCTTC. V gene TRBV5-4 combines with J gene TRBJ2-1, with no clear D. The V and J ends lost 0 bases and 0 bases respectively, with 7 bases between them. The germline V gene encodes CDR1 SGHNT and CDR2 YYREEE (reference sequence). The CDR3 has 15 residues.